Below, 8 T cell receptor beta chains from the same sample are listed, as sequenced in a study of blood T cell repertoires in COVID-19 (dated by TCRdb to 2020 to 2022). The library was built by means of the immunoSEQ multiplex PCR assay. In TCRdb, the immuneACCESS table is reduced to in-frame sequences with V and J assigned. These tables do not hold every clone; where another copy was compared, an unresolved V gene accounts for under half, and the others remain unexplained. This sample has around 180,000 clones in its table, and approximately 87% of those were observed once. The top ten hold around 21% of the sample. Input material: peripheral blood. Receptors were obtained from a man between 65 and 80 years old with active or convalescent COVID-19.

V usage is TRBV6-2 or TRBV6-3 and J usage is TRBJ1-5; D is unclear. This CDR3 has 17 residues. Trimming left V 5 bases short and J 0 bases short, with 17 bases between. The V gene's germline CDR1 is MNHEY and CDR2 SVGEGT. CDR3 protein: CASSPTRPPYSNQPQHF. The CDR3 coding sequence is TGTGCCAGCAGTCCGACACGGCCTCCCTATAGCAATCAGCCCCAGCATTTT.

This chain links TRBV7-2 with TRBJ2-1; D ambiguous. Germline CDR1 reads SGHTA; CDR2 reads FQGNSA. There are 15 residues in the CDR3. Trimming pared 4 bases from V and 2 bases from J, leaving 12 bases between. The CDR3 nucleotides are TGTGCCAGCAGCTCCCAGGTGTACCCCTACAATGAGCAGTTCTTC. It codes for CASSSQVYPYNEQFF.

The chain couples TRBV6-5 to TRBJ1-2; D unresolved. This CDR3 is 12 amino acids long. The V end was cut by 8 bases, the J end by 8 bases, with 15 bases between. Germline CDR1 reads MNHEY; CDR2 reads SVGAGI. CDR3 loop: CASLDLAEGYTF. The CDR3 DNA reads as TGTGCCAGCCTCGACCTAGCAGAGGGCTACACCTTC.

CDR3 DNA: TGTGCCAGCAGCTTAGGAGTAGTGAACACTGAAGCTTTCTTT. Residues: CASSLGVVNTEAFF. The gene calls are TRBV7-2 and TRBJ1-1; D remains unclear. The CDR3 covers 14 residues. V was cut by 1 base and J by 0 bases, with 6 bases left in between. Germline loops: CDR1 SGHTA, CDR2 FQGNSA.

The chain links TRBV6-6 to TRBJ1-4, with 8 bases aligning to TRBD1. This CDR3 contains 14 residues. CDR1 is MNHNY, CDR2 SVGAGI, per germline (reference sequence). V shed 10 bases and J 3 bases; nucleotides not matched to a gene: 7. The CDR3 nucleotides read TGTGCCACACAACTACAGGGGGCTAATGAAAAACTGTTTTTT. Protein sequence: CATQLQGANEKLFF.

V is TRBV7-9 and J is TRBJ1-5, with D uncertain. Trimming left V 5 bases short and J 1 base short, with 9 bases between. Looked up from germline, CDR1 is SEHNR and CDR2 is FQNEAQ (reference sequence). This CDR3 is built from 14 residues. As DNA, the CDR3 is TGTGCCAGCAGCCATGACGGGAGCAATCAGCCCCAGCATTTT. Protein product: CASSHDGSNQPQHF.

The chain joins TRBV20-1 to TRBJ1-5; possibly TRBD1 for D (6 bases). The CDR3 is 11 residues long. Germline loops: CDR1 DFQATT, CDR2 SNEGSKA (reference sequence). Trimming took 4 bases from V and 13 from J, leaving 14 bases between them. CDR3 coding DNA: TGCAGTGCTAAGAATAAAGGACAGCAGCATTTT. Translating it yields CSAKNKGQQHF.

This rearrangement joins TRBV21-1 to TRBJ1-1. TRBV21-1 counts as a pseudogene. CDR3 size: 13 residues. CDR3 region: CASSPLARTEAFF. For the CDR3, the DNA is TGTGCCAGCAGCCCCTTAGCTCGGACTGAAGCTTTCTTT.